A single sample is the source of the 27 T cell receptor beta chains below, sequenced in a study of T cell responses to AZD1222 COVID-19 vaccine. Clones were read by immunoSEQ multiplex PCR, and TCRdb kept only the in-frame ones, dropping some. The repertoire has over 100,000 clones, about 88% of them found once; the top ten carry more than 15%. The starting material was peripheral blood, obtained on day 0 of AZD1222 vaccination. The receptors shown here come from an adult in good health.

The chain joins TRBV2 to TRBJ2-2; D possibly corresponds to TRBD1 (6 bases). The germline gives CDR1 SNHLY, CDR2 FYNNEI. V lost 2 bases and J 4 bases, leaving 8 bases between the germline ends. CDR3 size: 14 residues. DNA for the CDR3: TGTGCCAGCAGTGAACAGGGGAGCACCGGGGAGCTGTTTTTT. Translated, it gives CASSEQGSTGELFF.

The chain employs TRBV5-1 and TRBJ2-1; D not certain. Trimming stripped 0 bases from V and 5 bases from J, with 3 bases between. There are 12 residues in the CDR3. The germline V gene encodes CDR1 SGHRS and CDR2 YFSETQ. The CDR3 spells CASSLADNEQFF. DNA for the CDR3: TGCGCCAGCAGCTTGGCGGACAATGAGCAGTTCTTC. The whole variable domain, remainder taken from reference TRBV5-1 and TRBJ2-1, is KAGVTQTPRYLIKTRGQQVTLSCSPISGHRSVSWYQQTPGQGLQFLFEYFSETQRNKGNFPGRFSGRQFSNSRSEMNVSTLELGDSALYLCASSLADNEQFFGPGTRLTVL.

The chain couples TRBV7-3 to TRBJ1-2; 11 nucleotides align to TRBD1. CDR1 SGHTA and CDR2 FQGTGA come from the germline V gene. With V trimmed by 5 bases and J by 0 bases, 11 bases remained unmatched. This CDR3 contains 18 residues. The CDR3, as DNA: TGTGCCAGCAGCCTTCTGCCGGGACAGGGGGTTTCTAACTATGGCTACACCTTC. It yields the protein CASSLLPGQGVSNYGYTF. Drawing the rest from reference TRBV7-3 and TRBJ1-2, the complete variable domain is GAGVSQTPSNKVTEKGKYVELRCDPISGHTALYWYRQSLGQGPEFLIYFQGTGAADDSGLPNDRFFAVRPEGSVSTLKIQRTERGDSAVYLCASSLLPGQGVSNYGYTFGSGTRLTVV.

A few counts support this clone. The gene calls are TRBV11-3 and TRBJ2-1; 9 bases line up with TRBD2. J lost 6 bases, V lost 5 bases, and 14 bases had no gene match. The germline V gene encodes CDR1 SGHNT and CDR2 YENEEA. CDR3 length: 17 amino acids. The CDR3 DNA reads TGTGCCAGCAGCCCTCCTTTATCGAGCGGGAGGACCAATGAGCAGTTCTTC. Amino acid sequence: CASSPPLSSGRTNEQFF.

This clone was detected only a few times. The V call is TRBV5-1, the J call TRBJ1-1; possibly TRBD1 for D (5 bases). The CDR3 runs to 13 residues. The V end lost 4 bases, the J end lost 4 bases, and 11 bases lay between the germline ends. Germline V gene lookup returns CDR1 SGHRS and CDR2 YFSETQ. The DNA of the CDR3 is TGCGCCAGCAGCGGCCTGGGGGTCACTGAAGCTTTCTTT. This gives the protein CASSGLGVTEAFF.

The rearrangement uses TRBV5-6 and TRBJ1-4; no definite D call. V was shortened by 0 bases and J by 6 bases, with 12 bases between the two germline ends. The CDR3 is made up of 15 amino acids. The germline V gene has CDR1 SGHDT and CDR2 YYEEEE. The CDR3 here is CASSLGRGLDEKLFF. The CDR3 DNA is TGTGCCAGCAGCTTGGGACGGGGTTTAGATGAAAAACTGTTTTTT.

The chain employs TRBV7-9 and TRBJ1-5; 9 bases are a match to TRBD1. V gave up 5 bases and J gave up 7 bases; unmatched junction bases: 6. CDR1 and CDR2 (germline): SEHNR, FQNEAQ (reference sequence). The CDR3 extends over 14 amino acids. In DNA, the CDR3 is TGTGCCAGCAGCCCGCGGGACAGGGTGCAGCCCCAGCATTTT. This codes for CASSPRDRVQPQHF.

The V call is TRBV11-2, the J call TRBJ2-7; a weak D match, TRBD1 (6 bases). The CDR3 is 14 amino acids. The V and J ends lost 1 base and 2 bases respectively, with 9 bases between them. CDR1 and CDR2 from the germline V gene are SGHAT and FQNNGV. The chain's CDR3 is CASSLGTAAYEQYF. CDR3 in DNA: TGTGCCAGCAGCTTAGGGACAGCAGCCTACGAGCAGTACTTC.

This chain connects TRBV9 to TRBJ2-2, with 7 bases aligning to TRBD2. Unmatched junction bases numbered 5, after V lost 4 bases and J lost 5 bases. From germline, CDR1 is SGDLS and CDR2 YYNGEE. The CDR3 has 14 amino acids. The CDR3 spells CASSTGGNTGELFF. In DNA form, the CDR3 reads TGTGCCAGCAGCACGGGAGGTAATACCGGGGAGCTGTTTTTT. The full variable domain, its missing parts supplied by reference TRBV9 and TRBJ2-2, is DSGVTQTPKHLITATGQRVTLRCSPRSGDLSVYWYQQSLDQGLQFLIQYYNGEERAKGNILERFSAQQFPDLHSELNLSSLELGDSALYFCASSTGGNTGELFFGEGSRLTVL.

V is TRBV7-9 and J is TRBJ2-4; weak D call: TRBD2 (5 bases). CDR3 length: 16 amino acids. The germline CDR1 and CDR2 sequences are SEHNR and FQNEAQ (reference sequence). The V gene lost 1 base and the J gene lost 0 bases, with 10 bases spanning the gap. Written as DNA, the CDR3 is TGTGCCAGCAGCTTAGTATTCGGGGTAGCCAAAAACATTCAGTACTTC. Translating it yields CASSLVFGVAKNIQYF.

In this sample, this clone turned up once. In nucleotides, the CDR3 is TGTGCCAGCAGCGCCCTAGCGGGGGGCCGGTTCAATACGCAGTATTTT. The encoded protein is CASSALAGGRFNTQYF. The chain is built from TRBV3-1 (or the pseudogene TRBV3-2) and TRBJ2-3; 11 bases agree with TRBD2. The V gene end was trimmed by 5 bases and the J gene end by 7 bases; junction bases not matched to a gene: 11. Germline V gene lookup returns CDR1 LGHDT and CDR2 YNNKEL (reference sequence). The CDR3 spans 16 residues.

The V and J genes are TRBV6-6 and TRBJ2-7; a weak D match, TRBD1 (7 bases). CDR1 MNHNY and CDR2 SVGAGI come from the germline V gene (reference sequence). The CDR3 consists of 15 residues. V was trimmed by 4 bases and J by 4 bases, leaving 17 bases between them. The CDR3 loop reads CASSSPGDSKYEQYV. The CDR3 coding sequence is TGTGCCAGCAGTTCCCCGGGGGACAGTAAGTACGAGCAGTACGTC.

The chain is built from TRBV18 and TRBJ2-2; TRBD1 might be the D (5 bases). This CDR3 has 14 residues. Germline V gene data show CDR1 as KGHSH and CDR2 as LQKENI. Trimming took off 3 bases at V and 2 bases at J, with 7 bases between the two ends. Here the CDR3 DNA reads TGTGCCAGCTCACCCGACAGCAACACCGGGGAGCTGTTTTTT. This sequence encodes CASSPDSNTGELFF.

The CDR3 region is CASSLGGLGGYTF. DNA of the CDR3: TGTGCCAGCAGCTTGGGGGGTCTGGGCGGCTACACCTTC. V gene TRBV5-5 combines with J gene TRBJ1-2; the D is unclear. The CDR3 covers 13 residues. Germline-derived CDR1 and CDR2 are SGHKS and YYEKEE (reference sequence). V lost 0 bases and J lost 8, with 11 bases in between. Full variable domain (rest looked up from reference TRBV5-5 and TRBJ1-2): DAGVTQSPTHLIKTRGQQVTLRCSPISGHKSVSWYQQVLGQGPQFIFQYYEKEERGRGNFPDRFSARQFPNYSSELNVNALLLGDSALYLCASSLGGLGGYTFGSGTRLTVV.

This clone appeared a single time. J is TRBJ2-2 and V is TRBV28; the D is unclear. V was cut by 4 bases and J by 6 bases, with 15 bases left in between. The CDR3 has 15 amino acids. Germline V gene lookup returns CDR1 MDHEN and CDR2 SYDVKM. The CDR3 DNA follows: TGTGCCAGCAGTTATAGGGCGCGAAGGGCCGGGGAGCTGTTTTTT. Residues: CASSYRARRAGELFF.

The CDR3 DNA sequence: TGTGCCAGCAGCCCCCAGACTAGCGGGAGGGCCGGGGAGCTGTTTTTT. This encodes CASSPQTSGRAGELFF. The chain joins TRBV7-3 to TRBJ2-2; 14 nucleotides line up with TRBD2. This CDR3 contains 16 residues. The germline gives CDR1 SGHTA, CDR2 FQGTGA. Unmatched junction bases numbered 5, after V lost 5 bases and J lost 6 bases.

This chain's CDR3 is CASSVATLGPADTQYF. In nucleotides, the CDR3 is TGTGCCAGCAGCGTAGCTACGCTGGGGCCCGCAGATACGCAGTATTTT. The chain combines TRBV9 with TRBJ2-3; a possible D gene is TRBD1 (5 bases). Between the trimmed V and J ends, which lost 0 bases and 4 bases, there was a span of 15 bases. This CDR3 contains 16 residues. From germline, CDR1 is SGDLS and CDR2 YYNGEE.

The genes are TRBV16 and TRBJ2-7; D ambiguous. V was shortened by 0 bases and J by 1 base, with 13 bases between the two germline ends. CDR1 is KGHSY, CDR2 FQNENV, per germline. The CDR3 loop spans 16 amino acids. The CDR3 DNA reads as TGTGCCAGCAGCCAATCACTCCTAGGTCGGTCCTACGAGCAGTACGTC. This gives the protein CASSQSLLGRSYEQYV.

This chain joins TRBV18 and TRBJ2-7; 8 nucleotides match TRBD2. The ends lost 6 bases at V and 3 bases at J; junction bases unmatched: 1. In germline, CDR1 is KGHSH, CDR2 LQKENI. This CDR3 has 12 amino acids. CDR3 sequence (DNA): TGTGCCAGCTCCCGGGAGGGCTACGAGCAGTACTTC. Translated: CASSREGYEQYF.

The chain is built from TRBV27 and TRBJ1-2, with 10 bases identical to TRBD1. CDR1 is MNHEY and CDR2 is SMNVEV in the germline V gene (reference sequence). The CDR3 consists of 14 residues. The trim removed 2 bases at V and 8 bases at J, leaving 5 bases unmatched. This CDR3 is CASSLGQGEGGYTF. The CDR3 coding sequence is TGTGCCAGCAGTTTAGGACAGGGGGAAGGGGGCTACACCTTC.

The CDR3 here is CASSQDETQYF. As DNA, the CDR3 is TGTGCCAGCAGCCAAGACGAGACCCAGTACTTC. The chain is built from TRBV14 and TRBJ2-5, with unresolved D. The CDR3 spans 11 residues. The germline gives CDR1 SGHDN, CDR2 FVKESK. The V and J ends lost 0 bases and 5 bases respectively, with 1 base between them.

This rearrangement joins TRBV9 to TRBJ2-5, with 11 bases fitting TRBD2. The ends lost 3 bases at V and 1 base at J; junction bases unmatched: 5. The germline V gene has CDR1 SGDLS and CDR2 YYNGEE. CDR3 length: 16 amino acids. CDR3 protein: CASSGTSGGVQETQYF. In nucleotides, the CDR3 is TGTGCCAGCAGCGGTACTAGCGGGGGTGTCCAAGAGACCCAGTACTTC.

The J gene is TRBJ1-3, the V gene TRBV5-1, with D perhaps matching TRBD1 (6 bases). CDR3 length: 16 amino acids. The germline V gene encodes CDR1 SGHRS and CDR2 YFSETQ. V lost 0 bases, J lost 7 bases, and 17 bases lay in between. CDR3 in DNA: TGCGCCAGCAGCTTGGCGGGGGCACGGCTTGGTAACACCATATATTTT. This translates into CASSLAGARLGNTIYF.

The chain employs TRBV5-4 and TRBJ2-1, with a possible D match to TRBD1 (6 bases). This CDR3 is 15 amino acids long. CDR1 is SGHNT and CDR2 is YYREEE in the germline V gene (reference sequence). V lost 10 bases to trimming and J lost 2 bases, with 19 bases between them. As DNA, the CDR3 is TGTGCCGGACAGAATCGGTCTCAGGCCTACAATGAGCAGTTCTTC. It specifies CAGQNRSQAYNEQFF.

The rearrangement uses TRBV3-1 (or the pseudogene TRBV3-2) and TRBJ2-1; 7 bases match TRBD2. V shed 4 bases, J shed 2 bases, and the junction held 14 bases outside the gene matches. The germline gives CDR1 LGHDT, CDR2 YNNKEL (reference sequence). The CDR3 length is 18 residues. As DNA, the CDR3 is TGTGCCAGCAGCCCCACCCCTAGGCCGGGAGGCCCCTACAATGAGCAGTTCTTC. It translates to CASSPTPRPGGPYNEQFF.

The rearrangement links TRBV18 to TRBJ1-6; perhaps TRBD1 as D (6 bases). V lost 4 bases to trimming and J lost 7 bases, with 11 bases between them. Per the germline V gene, CDR1 is KGHSH and CDR2 is LQKENI. The CDR3 runs 14 residues. Here the CDR3 reads CASSQDRINSPLHF. CDR3 sequence (DNA): TGTGCCAGCTCACAGGACAGAATCAATTCACCCCTCCACTTT.

The J gene is TRBJ1-6, the V gene TRBV2; D call uncertain. The CDR3 is 17 amino acids. V was shortened by 1 base and J by 0 bases, with 10 bases between the two germline ends. Germline V gives CDR1 SNHLY, CDR2 FYNNEI. CDR3 sequence: CASSEGGPSSYNSPLHF. CDR3 bases: TGTGCCAGCAGTGAAGGTGGGCCGAGCTCCTATAATTCACCCCTCCACTTT. Filled out from reference TRBV2 and TRBJ1-6, the complete variable domain reads EPEVTQTPSHQVTQMGQEVILRCVPISNHLYFYWYRQILGQKVEFLVSFYNNEISEKSEIFDDQFSVERPDGSNFTLKIRSTKLEDSAMYFCASSEGGPSSYNSPLHFGNGTRLTVT.